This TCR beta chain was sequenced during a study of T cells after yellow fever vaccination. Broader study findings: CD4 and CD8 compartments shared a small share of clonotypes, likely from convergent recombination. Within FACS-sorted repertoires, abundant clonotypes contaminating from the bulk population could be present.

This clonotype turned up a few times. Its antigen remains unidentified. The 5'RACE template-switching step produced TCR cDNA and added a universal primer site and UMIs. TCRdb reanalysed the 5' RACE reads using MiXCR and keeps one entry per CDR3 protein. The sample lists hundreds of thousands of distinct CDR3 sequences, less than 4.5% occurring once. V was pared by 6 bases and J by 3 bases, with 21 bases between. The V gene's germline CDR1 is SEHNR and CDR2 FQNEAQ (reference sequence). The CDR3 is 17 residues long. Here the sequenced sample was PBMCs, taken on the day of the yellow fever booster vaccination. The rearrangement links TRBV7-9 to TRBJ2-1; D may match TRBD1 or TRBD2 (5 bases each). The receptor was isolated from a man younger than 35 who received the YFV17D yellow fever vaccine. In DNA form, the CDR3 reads TGTGCCAGCAGGGGGCCCCCCGACTATGTCCGCTACAATGAGCAGTTCTTC. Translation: CASRGPPDYVRYNEQFF.